These 7 T cell receptor beta chains were sequenced from one sample in a study of T cells in Graves' hyperthyroidism and ophthalmopathy. RNA transcripts were the template for amplifying TCR beta CDR3 regions. The HTBI primer set drove a first-round RT-PCR of the TCR CDR3. A single record per CDR3 protein comes from TCRdb applying MiXCR to the multiplex PCR reads. The sample gives about 590,000 distinct CDR3 sequences, 14% of which show up once; around 7% is in the top ten. The sample taken for sequencing was blood. The receptor set was obtained from a woman under 30 with Graves' ophthalmopathy.

This clonotype appeared many times. The chain couples TRBV7-3 to TRBJ1-6; D gene uncertain. The CDR3 has 13 amino acids. Trimming shortened V by 1 base and J by 8 bases, and 6 bases separated the two germline ends. Germline-derived CDR1 and CDR2 are SGHTA and FQGTGA. The CDR3 spells CASSLRGDSPLHF. Here the CDR3 DNA reads TGTGCCAGCAGCTTAAGGGGAGATTCACCCCTCCACTTT.

This clonotype appeared many times. The genes are TRBV29-1 and TRBJ2-1; 8 bases map to TRBD2. The CDR3 covers 14 residues. Germline loops: CDR1 SQVTM, CDR2 ANQGSEA. V was pared by 3 bases and J by 4 bases, with 5 bases of the junction left unmatched. CDR3 loop: CSVDVAGFYNEQFF. CDR3 nucleotide sequence: TGCAGCGTTGATGTAGCGGGGTTTTACAATGAGCAGTTCTTC.

This clonotype occurred many times. The chain joins TRBV11-2 to TRBJ2-3; tentatively, D is TRBD2 (6 bases). This CDR3 region has 18 residues. The germline V gene has CDR1 SGHAT and CDR2 FQNNGV. The V gene lost 4 bases and the J gene lost 5 bases, with 25 bases spanning the gap. CDR3 region: CASSSWGSGGSTGDTQYF. The DNA of the CDR3 is TGTGCCAGCAGCTCGTGGGGCTCTGGGGGGTCCACGGGAGATACGCAGTATTTT. Looking up the rest from reference TRBV11-2 and TRBJ2-3 gives the full variable domain: EAGVAQSPRYKIIEKRQSVAFWCNPISGHATLYWYQQILGQGPKLLIQFQNNGVVDDSQLPKDRFSAERLKGVDSTLKIQPAKLEDSAVYLCASSSWGSGGSTGDTQYFGPGTRLTVL.

This clonotype was detected many times. V gene TRBV28 combines with J gene TRBJ2-5, with 8 bases lining up with TRBD1. V gave up 5 bases and J gave up 2 bases; unmatched junction bases: 7. The CDR3 totals 15 residues. Per the germline V gene, CDR1 is MDHEN and CDR2 is SYDVKM. This chain's CDR3 is CASSPSGGRQETQYF. The CDR3 DNA is TGTGCCAGCAGTCCCTCAGGGGGCCGTCAAGAGACCCAGTACTTC.

This clonotype has ten or more counts. The chain joins TRBV6-1 to TRBJ2-5, with D uncertain. V was clipped by 6 bases and J by 0 bases, with 8 bases between them. This CDR3 spans 13 amino acids. CDR1 and CDR2 from the germline V gene are MNHNS and SASEGT. CDR3 coding DNA: TGTGCCAGCAGGGGGATGTACCAAGAGACCCAGTACTTC. This translates into CASRGMYQETQYF.

This clonotype was counted ten times or more. This sequence joins TRBV11-2 and TRBJ2-1, with 9 bases identical to TRBD2. The CDR3 covers 15 residues. Germline values: CDR1 SGHAT, CDR2 FQNNGV. Trimming took 2 bases from V and 4 from J; bases not matched to a gene: 3. This chain's CDR3 is CASSLSGRRYNEQFF. CDR3 DNA sequence: TGTGCCAGCAGCTTAAGCGGGAGGCGATACAATGAGCAGTTCTTC.

The table lists this clonotype with a few counts. V usage is TRBV5-5 and J usage is TRBJ2-7, with D unresolved. CDR1 and CDR2 (germline): SGHKS, YYEKEE (reference sequence). V lost 0 bases and J lost 3, with 10 bases in between. There are 14 residues in the CDR3. CDR3 DNA sequence: TGTGCCAGCAGCTTGGTTCCTGGTAACTACGAGCAGTACTTC. Its translation: CASSLVPGNYEQYF.